Each of the 5 T cell receptor beta chains below was sequenced from the same sample in a study of cytomegalovirus exposure and HLA in healthy donors. Amplification used 60 Vbeta primers and 13 Jbeta primers. Sequencing was performed with immunoSEQ multiplex PCR; in TCRdb, only in-frame clones are kept and a portion is missing. The sample carries about 200,000 clones, 70% to 85% recorded once. The specimen sequenced was PBMCs. The receptors were sampled from a man aged 45-65 years in good health and CMV-seronegative.

The V and J genes are TRBV18 and TRBJ1-5; 8 bases align to TRBD1. This CDR3 spans 15 amino acids. V shed 5 bases, J shed 4 bases, and the junction held 7 bases outside the gene matches. Germline loops: CDR1 KGHSH, CDR2 LQKENI. CDR3 residues: CASSLQGGLNQPQHF. CDR3 coding DNA: TGTGCCAGCTCATTACAGGGGGGGTTGAATCAGCCCCAGCATTTT.

The chain carries TRBV9 and TRBJ2-5; a weak D match, TRBD1 (5 bases). The CDR3 covers 14 residues. In germline, CDR1 is SGDLS, CDR2 YYNGEE. V dropped 6 bases and J dropped 2 bases, with 14 bases sitting between them. CDR3 nucleotides: TGTGCCAGCACCCCGCCCCGACAGCAAGAGACCCAGTACTTC. Its translation: CASTPPRQQETQYF.

In its sample, this clone was seen once. V gene TRBV9 combines with J gene TRBJ2-5; TRBD1 agrees at 8 bases. This CDR3 has 14 amino acids. Germline V CDR1 and CDR2: SGDLS, YYNGEE. Losses at the gene ends were 4 bases for V and 4 bases for J; bases not matched to a gene: 6. The CDR3 DNA follows: TGTGCCAGCAGCCCTCAAGGACAGGGAGAGACCCAGTACTTC. Translated, it gives CASSPQGQGETQYF.

The chain is built from TRBV6-4 and TRBJ2-7; D possibly corresponds to TRBD2 (6 bases). The CDR3 has 17 amino acids. V was pared by 0 bases and J by 3 bases, with 18 bases between. Per germline, CDR1 MRHNA and CDR2 SNTAGT. DNA of the CDR3: TGTGCCAGCAGTGACTCGATTATCCGGGAGAAGCACTACGAGCAGTACTTC. Translated: CASSDSIIREKHYEQYF.

This rearrangement joins TRBV7-8 to TRBJ2-2; D is perhaps TRBD2 (5 bases). The CDR3 has 15 residues. CDR1 and CDR2 (germline): SGHVS, FQNEAQ. Trimming left V 5 bases short and J 2 bases short, with 12 bases between. For the CDR3, the DNA is TGTGCCAGCAGCCGACGGACGGGAAACACCGGGGAGCTGTTTTTT. Protein sequence: CASSRRTGNTGELFF.